This paragraph covers one T cell receptor (beta chain) sequence. Its antigen is currently unknown. The data were taken from a study of T-cell reconstitution after alpha-beta-depleted transplantation in children. A library of TCRbeta sequences, prepared with unique molecular identifiers, was generated. From the PCR reads, TCRdb called clonotypes with MiXCR, one entry per CDR3 protein. Of 670,000 or so distinct CDR3 sequences in the sample, less than 15% were seen once. There are 16 residues in the CDR3. Germline-derived CDR1 and CDR2 are SGHRS and YFSETQ. The ends lost 4 bases at V and 3 bases at J; junction bases unmatched: 11. Study-wide points: Where some patients showed high TCRbeta diversity at day 60, it came from recipient T cells and thymic progenitors that had survived.

This chain joins TRBV5-1 and TRBJ2-3; 7 positions agree with TRBD1. The clonotype was recovered from a girl aged 2 to 10 with congenital amegakaryocytic thrombocytopenia, due to receive a stem cell transplant. Here the sequenced sample was PBMCs, taken before TCRalphabeta/CD19-depleted stem cell transplant. In nucleotides, the CDR3 is TGCGCCAGCAGCCTTTTCGGACAGGCTGGGACAGATACGCAGTATTTT. This translates into CASSLFGQAGTDTQYF.